This T cell receptor (beta chain) was retrieved from a study of beta chain features in type 1 diabetes. General observations from the study: cDNA-based reads could over-represent cells with high TCR expression. Patients with type 1 diabetes carried fewer insertions and had more deletions at their VDJ junctions.

Using CD45RO/CCR7/CD25/CD127/CD95/CD27, CD4+ naive, central memory, regulatory and stem cell-like memory cells were sorted. The junction had 12 bases not matched to a gene; V was cut back by 6 bases and J by 8 bases. Per the germline V gene, CDR1 is MNHEY and CDR2 is SVGAGI. CDR3 length: 15 amino acids. This clone was counted a few times. The target antigen is unknown. Of the isolated RNA, all was reverse transcribed, and so the sequenced material was expressed TCRB transcripts. Assay: immunoSEQ multiplex PCR; the TCRdb copy retains only in-frame clones and omits some. The sample includes some 300,000 clones, roughly 8% of them seen just once.

This sequence joins TRBV6-5 and TRBJ2-4, with 8 bases that match TRBD1. This receptor was obtained from a woman between 18 and 30 years old in good health. The source material was central memory CD4+ T cells from blood. DNA for the CDR3: TGTGCCAGCAGATCGGAAGACAGGGGTAAATACATTCAGTACTTC. Amino acid sequence: CASRSEDRGKYIQYF.